Below, 21 T cell receptor beta chains from the same sample are listed, as sequenced in a study of cytomegalovirus exposure and HLA in healthy donors. This PCR relied on a set of 60 Vbeta primers and 13 Jbeta primers. Sequencing used immunoSEQ multiplex PCR; TCRdb keeps in-frame clones, though not all of them. The sample has around 130,000 clones, about four fifths seen once. The sample consisted of PBMCs. The source is a woman in her thirties or forties in good health and CMV-seronegative.

For the CDR3, the DNA is TGCGCCAGCAGCCAAGGTGGGGGGACTAGCGGCTACGAGCAGTACTTC. It specifies CASSQGGGTSGYEQYF. This chain links TRBV4-1 with TRBJ2-7; 11 bases are shared with TRBD2. V was clipped by 1 base and J by 3 bases; unmatched bases: 5. Looked up from germline, CDR1 is MGHRA and CDR2 is YSYEKL. CDR3 length: 16 residues.

J is TRBJ1-1 and V is TRBV9; TRBD1 matches 11 bases. The junction had 6 bases not matched to a gene; V was cut back by 3 bases and J by 5 bases. Germline CDR1 SGDLS, CDR2 YYNGEE. There are 15 residues in the CDR3. Written as DNA, the CDR3 is TGTGCCAGCAGCGCTTCCGGGACAGGGGGAACTGAAGCTTTCTTT. Encoded protein: CASSASGTGGTEAFF.

This clone was seen just once. This chain uses TRBV25-1 with TRBJ2-5, with 11 positions matching TRBD2. This CDR3 comprises 16 residues. J gave up 1 base and V 3 bases, and 4 bases lay outside the gene matches. CDR1 is MGHDK and CDR2 is SYGVNS in the germline V gene. In nucleotides, the CDR3 is TGTGCCAGCAGTGACCACGGACTAGCGGGCCAAGAGACCCAGTACTTC. Translating it yields CASSDHGLAGQETQYF.

The gene calls are TRBV5-1 and TRBJ1-4; TRBD1 matches 12 bases. Looked up from germline, CDR1 is SGHRS and CDR2 is YFSETQ. The CDR3 sequence is 18 residues long. Trimming at V came to 3 bases and at J to 8 bases, leaving 14 bases not matched to a gene. CDR3 DNA: TGCGCCAGCAGCTCCTATCCGGGACAGGGGGCGCTGGGGGAAAAACTGTTTTTT. Translated: CASSSYPGQGALGEKLFF.

The V gene is TRBV19, the J gene TRBJ1-4, with D maybe TRBD1 (5 bases). The germline V and J ends were trimmed by 6 bases and 7 bases, with 12 bases remaining between them. The CDR3 contains 13 residues. Germline V CDR1 and CDR2: LNHDA, SQIVND (reference sequence). CDR3 sequence: CASSRVLPEKLFF. The CDR3 coding sequence is TGTGCCAGTAGCAGGGTTCTTCCTGAAAAACTGTTTTTT. The variable domain in full, with the rest retrieved from reference TRBV19 and TRBJ1-4, is DGGITQSPKYLFRKEGQNVTLSCEQNLNHDAMYWYRQDPGQGLRLIYYSQIVNDFQKGDIAEGYSVSREKKESFPLTVTSAQKNPTAFYLCASSRVLPEKLFFGSGTQLSVL.

The V call is TRBV4-1, the J call TRBJ1-4, with 10 bases lining up with TRBD1. CDR3 length: 14 amino acids. Germline V gives CDR1 MGHRA, CDR2 YSYEKL. J lost 9 bases, V lost 4 bases, and 5 bases had no gene match. The CDR3 spells CASSRAGQGQKLFF. Written as DNA, the CDR3 is TGCGCCAGCAGCCGGGCGGGACAGGGGCAAAAACTGTTTTTT.

This clone has just one count. The rearrangement joins TRBV7-9 to TRBJ1-1, with 8 bases fitting TRBD1. CDR3 size: 15 residues. CDR1 SEHNR and CDR2 FQNEAQ come from the germline V gene (reference sequence). V lost 5 bases to trimming and J lost 5 bases; unmatched junction nucleotides: 10. Written as DNA, the CDR3 is TGTGCCAGCAGCCCCCCGGGACAGGTTGATACTGAAGCTTTCTTT. Protein: CASSPPGQVDTEAFF.

V gene TRBV28 combines with J gene TRBJ1-6, with 7 bases matching TRBD1. CDR3 length equals 14 residues. Germline trimming cut 8 bases from V and 7 bases from J; bases unmatched to any gene: 8. Germline V gene sequence: CDR1 MDHEN, CDR2 SYDVKM. CDR3 loop: CASGQEIRNSPLHF. In nucleotides, the CDR3 is TGTGCCAGCGGACAGGAAATTAGGAATTCACCCCTCCACTTT.

The chain links TRBV29-1 to TRBJ2-3; no firm D call. V was shortened by 4 bases and J by 2 bases, with 10 bases between the two germline ends. CDR1 and CDR2 from the germline V gene are SQVTM and ANQGSEA. The CDR3 contains 13 residues. CDR3 region: CSVAWAATDTQYF. The CDR3 region has the DNA TGCAGCGTTGCGTGGGCAGCCACAGATACGCAGTATTTT.

There are a few counts of this clone. The rearrangement joins TRBV4-1 to TRBJ2-5; D possibly corresponds to TRBD2 (5 bases). The J call may be faulty, since TRBJ2-7 better matches the DNA end. This CDR3 has 16 residues. Per the germline V gene, CDR1 is MGHRA and CDR2 is YSYEKL. CDR3 sequence (DNA): TGCGCCAGCAGCCAAGATTGGCAGCGGCCCTCCTACGAGCAGTACTTC. It specifies CASSQDWQRPSYEQYF.

V is TRBV7-2 and J is TRBJ1-2; D remains ambiguous. The V gene lost 1 base and the J gene lost 5 bases, with 17 bases spanning the gap. The CDR3 is 16 residues long. Germline loops: CDR1 SGHTA, CDR2 FQGNSA. For the CDR3, the DNA is TGTGCCAGCAGCTTAGTCGTAGAGGGAGCCCCTTATGGCTACACCTTC. It yields the protein CASSLVVEGAPYGYTF. Looking up the rest from reference TRBV7-2 and TRBJ1-2 gives the full variable domain: GAGVSQSPSNKVTEKGKDVELRCDPISGHTALYWYRQSLGQGLEFLIYFQGNSAPDKSGLPSDRFSAERTGGSVSTLTIQRTQQEDSAVYLCASSLVVEGAPYGYTFGSGTRLTVV.

The chain is built from TRBV5-4 and TRBJ1-1, with a possible D match to TRBD1 (6 bases). The V end was cut by 2 bases, the J end by 1 base, with 9 bases between. The CDR3 is made up of 14 amino acids. In germline, CDR1 is SGHNT, CDR2 YYREEE (reference sequence). In DNA form, the CDR3 reads TGTGCCAGCAGCTTAAAACAGGGGAACACTGAAGCTTTCTTT. Translation gives CASSLKQGNTEAFF. The full variable domain, in which reference TRBV5-4 and TRBJ1-1 provide the parts outside the CDR3, is ETGVTQSPTHLIKTRGQQVTLRCSSQSGHNTVSWYQQALGQGPQFIFQYYREEENGRGNFPPRFSGLQFPNYSSELNVNALELDDSALYLCASSLKQGNTEAFFGQGTRLTVV.

This clone was observed a single time. This chain links TRBV4-2 with TRBJ1-2; maybe TRBD1 (5 bases). CDR1 and CDR2 from the germline V gene are LGHNA and YNFKEQ. The CDR3 length is 13 residues. Trimming stripped 5 bases from V and 3 bases from J, with 10 bases between. The CDR3 sequence is CASSWARDYGYTF. The DNA of the CDR3 is TGTGCCAGCAGCTGGGCCAGGGACTATGGCTACACCTTC.

V usage is TRBV18 and J usage is TRBJ1-6, with 9 bases lining up with TRBD1. After removal of 5 bases from V and 7 bases from J, the junction contained 15 bases not matched to a gene. The CDR3 is 18 residues long. Germline V gene sequence: CDR1 KGHSH, CDR2 LQKENI. CDR3 region: CASSAYDRGYPSNSPLHF. CDR3 bases: TGTGCCAGCTCAGCCTATGACAGGGGGTATCCTTCCAATTCACCCCTCCACTTT.

The chain combines TRBV9 with TRBJ1-1; D uncertain. CDR1 and CDR2 from the germline V gene are SGDLS and YYNGEE. V shed 4 bases and J shed 3 bases, with 16 bases lying between them. This CDR3 has 15 amino acids. The CDR3 bases are TGTGCCAGCAGCCCACCTAACAGTCCGGACACTGAAGCTTTCTTT. This translates into CASSPPNSPDTEAFF.

The chain combines TRBV7-9 with TRBJ2-5; a weak D match, TRBD1 (8 bases). Germline V gene lookup returns CDR1 SEHNR and CDR2 FQNEAQ (reference sequence). The V end lost 5 bases, the J end lost 5 bases, and 18 bases lay between the germline ends. This CDR3 spans 15 amino acids. The CDR3 reads CASSHRDRRGETQYF. The DNA for the CDR3 is TGTGCCAGCAGCCATCGGGACAGGCGGGGGGAGACCCAGTACTTC.

The genes are TRBV28 and TRBJ2-5, with D tentatively TRBD2 (6 bases). The germline gives CDR1 MDHEN, CDR2 SYDVKM. Trimming removed 6 bases at V and 3 bases at J, with 17 bases between. CDR3 length: 15 amino acids. DNA for the CDR3: TGTGCCAGCAGCCTACTCCGGGGGAAGAAAGAGACCCAGTACTTC. Its protein product is CASSLLRGKKETQYF.

The V and J genes are TRBV29-1 and TRBJ1-6, with D possibly TRBD1 on 6 matching bases. The CDR3 has 13 amino acids. Trimming removed 4 bases from V and 10 bases from J, with 14 bases in between. The V gene's germline CDR1 is SQVTM and CDR2 ANQGSEA. CDR3 bases: TGCAGCGTTGGGACAGCCAGGGACTCACCCCTCCACTTT. Translated: CSVGTARDSPLHF.

This clone was counted a single time. This rearrangement joins TRBV28 to TRBJ2-2; TRBD2 matches at 8 bases. Germline V lookup: CDR1 MDHEN, CDR2 SYDVKM. The CDR3 has 15 residues. V lost 2 bases, J lost 4 bases, and 3 bases stayed unmatched. The CDR3 DNA is TGTGCCAGCAGTTTAGCCCTAGCGGGCACCGGGGAGCTGTTTTTT. Translated: CASSLALAGTGELFF.

The rearrangement uses TRBV6-5 and TRBJ1-6; 8 bases line up with TRBD1. J gave up 7 bases and V 2 bases, and 7 bases lay outside the gene matches. The CDR3 spans 16 residues. Germline V gene data show CDR1 as MNHEY and CDR2 as SVGAGI. CDR3 in DNA: TGTGCCAGCAGTTACGCCCCGGACAGGGCAAATTCACCCCTCCACTTT. It encodes CASSYAPDRANSPLHF.

This clone was observed once. CDR3 in DNA: TGTGCCAGCAGTGAATTCCGGGTTTCCTACGAGCAGTACTTC. Encoded protein: CASSEFRVSYEQYF. The chain links TRBV6-5 to TRBJ2-7, with D uncertain. This CDR3 has 14 amino acids. The germline V gene encodes CDR1 MNHEY and CDR2 SVGAGI. V lost 5 bases, J lost 1 base, and 12 bases lay in between.